This passage covers 18 T cell receptor beta chains from one sample sequenced in a study of blood T cells in healthy people across ages. With a J-beta primer mix and a sample-barcoded 5' primer, a second PCR ran roughly 6 to 12 cycles. A single record per CDR3 protein comes from TCRdb applying MiXCR to the 5' RACE reads. The data contain under 2,000,000 distinct CDR3 sequences, roughly 49% of them singletons. The sequenced sample consisted of blood. These receptors were obtained from a woman between 40 and 50 years old in good health.

This clonotype was observed a few times. This rearrangement joins TRBV10-3 to TRBJ2-3; the match to TRBD2 covers 12 bases. Germline V gene lookup returns CDR1 ENHRY and CDR2 SYGVKD. The CDR3 has 19 amino acids. Germline trimming cut 6 bases from V and 5 bases from J; bases unmatched to any gene: 18. The CDR3 nucleotides are TGTGCCATCAGACCGGGCCTAGCGGGGGGGGCTGATCTAAGAGATACGCAGTATTTT. Protein product: CAIRPGLAGGADLRDTQYF.

This clonotype was observed a few times. The V call is TRBV20-1, the J call TRBJ1-2; tentative D call: TRBD1 (6 bases). CDR3 length equals 13 residues. With 0 bases removed from V and 7 bases from J, the gap between germline ends came to 12 bases. Germline values: CDR1 DFQATT, CDR2 SNEGSKA (reference sequence). The CDR3 loop reads CSARDGTRGGYTF. CDR3 DNA: TGCAGTGCTAGAGATGGGACCAGGGGTGGCTACACCTTC.

The CDR3 region is CASRGGILETQYF. DNA of the CDR3: TGTGCCAGCAGAGGGGGCATTTTGGAGACCCAGTACTTC. The V and J genes are TRBV6-6 and TRBJ2-5; 7 bases fit TRBD1. CDR1 and CDR2 from the germline V gene are MNHNY and SVGAGI (reference sequence). The CDR3 totals 13 residues. The ends lost 6 bases at V and 5 bases at J; junction bases unmatched: 6.

The chain has TRBV4-1 and TRBJ1-2, with D unclear. The CDR3 sequence is 14 residues long. V shed 0 bases and J shed 6 bases, with 11 bases lying between them. Germline V lookup: CDR1 MGHRA, CDR2 YSYEKL. CDR3 amino acids: CASSQDRFNDGYTF. The CDR3 DNA sequence: TGCGCCAGCAGCCAAGATAGGTTCAACGATGGCTACACCTTC.

The V call is TRBV24-1, the J call TRBJ2-3, with TRBD2 matching 10 bases. V was pared by 3 bases and J by 2 bases, with 10 bases of the junction left unmatched. CDR3 size: 18 residues. Germline CDR1 and CDR2: KGHDR and SFDVKD. Written as DNA, the CDR3 is TGTGCCACCAGTGATCCTACCATTAGCGGGGGGCCCACAGATACGCAGTATTTT. Its translation is CATSDPTISGGPTDTQYF.

The chain recombines TRBV27 with TRBJ2-3, with D possibly TRBD2 on 7 matching bases. From germline, CDR1 is MNHEY and CDR2 SMNVEV (reference sequence). The CDR3 extends over 15 amino acids. With 6 bases removed from V and 6 bases from J, the gap between germline ends came to 19 bases. CDR3 loop: CASRKLRGAMDTQYF. Here the CDR3 DNA reads TGTGCCAGCAGGAAGCTACGGGGGGCCATGGATACGCAGTATTTT.

The chain's CDR3 is CSARGGGQGETQYF. CDR3 nucleotides: TGCAGTGCTAGGGGCGGGGGCCAAGGGGAGACCCAGTACTTC. The genes are TRBV20-1 and TRBJ2-5, with D maybe TRBD2 (7 bases). The CDR3 loop spans 14 amino acids. CDR1 DFQATT and CDR2 SNEGSKA come from the germline V gene (reference sequence). V lost 3 bases and J lost 5, with 16 bases in between.

V is TRBV5-6 and J is TRBJ2-1; 8 bases are shared with TRBD1. Germline CDR1 reads SGHDT; CDR2 reads YYEEEE. The ends lost 4 bases at V and 13 bases at J; junction bases unmatched: 10. This CDR3 has 13 residues. CDR3 loop: CASSGQGYETQFF. CDR3 nucleotides: TGTGCCAGCAGCGGACAGGGATATGAGACCCAGTTCTTC.

This clonotype has more than one count but fewer than ten. The gene calls are TRBV7-2 and TRBJ2-4, with D tentatively TRBD1 (5 bases). The CDR3 length is 14 residues. The V gene lost 0 bases and the J gene lost 8 bases, with 11 bases spanning the gap. Germline loops: CDR1 SGHTA, CDR2 FQGNSA. The CDR3 sequence is CASSLASGSDIQYF. The DNA of the CDR3 is TGTGCCAGCAGCTTAGCATCAGGGTCGGACATTCAGTACTTC.

This clonotype appeared many times. The V and J genes are TRBV4-1 and TRBJ2-7, with D maybe TRBD1 (5 bases). The CDR3 totals 14 residues. Trimming took off 0 bases at V and 1 base at J, with 7 bases between the two ends. Germline CDR1 and CDR2: MGHRA and YSYEKL. The chain's CDR3 is CASSQETASYEQYF. As DNA, the CDR3 is TGCGCCAGCAGCCAAGAGACAGCGTCCTACGAGCAGTACTTC.

The chain joins TRBV6-2 or TRBV6-3 to TRBJ2-3; D is perhaps TRBD2 (5 bases). Germline V CDR1 and CDR2: MNHEY, SVGEGT. The CDR3 consists of 18 residues. V lost 2 bases and J 2 bases, leaving 20 bases between the germline ends. The CDR3 is CASSYRAVDLPFTDTQYF. The CDR3 nucleotides are TGTGCCAGCAGTTACAGGGCGGTGGACTTACCCTTCACAGATACGCAGTATTTT.

The chain has TRBV28 and TRBJ2-5; 8 bases are a match to TRBD1. From germline, CDR1 is MDHEN and CDR2 SYDVKM. CDR3 length: 15 residues. V shed 1 base, J shed 6 bases, and the junction held 7 bases outside the gene matches. The CDR3 nucleotides read TGTGCCAGCAGTTTATCGCAGGGGGCCCCAAAGACCCAGTACTTC. Residues: CASSLSQGAPKTQYF.

J is TRBJ1-6 and V is TRBV20-1; 8 bases are a match to TRBD1. This CDR3 comprises 13 residues. Germline V gene data show CDR1 as DFQATT and CDR2 as SNEGSKA (reference sequence). With 6 bases clipped from V and 13 bases from J, the junction kept 11 bases outside the gene matches. The CDR3 loop reads CSAGGQGASPLHF. The DNA of the CDR3 is TGCAGTGCCGGAGGACAGGGAGCGTCGCCCCTCCACTTT.

This clonotype has only a few counts. This chain uses TRBV4-2 with TRBJ2-3, with TRBD1 matching over 10 bases. The J segment lost 5 bases and the V segment lost 1 base, leaving 6 bases of the junction unmatched. Germline V gene sequence: CDR1 LGHNA, CDR2 YNFKEQ. The CDR3 length is 16 residues. The CDR3 DNA reads TGTGCCAGCAGCCAAGCAGGGGGGACAGGGGTAGATACGCAGTATTTT. Translating it yields CASSQAGGTGVDTQYF.

The chain uses TRBV20-1 and TRBJ2-1; 7 nucleotides line up with TRBD2. The V and J ends lost 6 bases and 1 base, in that order; junction bases with no gene match: 9. There are 15 residues in the CDR3. Germline lookup yields CDR1 DFQATT and CDR2 SNEGSKA (reference sequence). The DNA for the CDR3 is TGCAGTGCGTACGCAGGAGCGGGGTCCTACAATGAGCAGTTCTTC. Translated: CSAYAGAGSYNEQFF.

The chain has TRBV7-2 and TRBJ2-3; D not resolved. The CDR3 runs to 12 residues. Trimming took off 6 bases at V and 3 bases at J, with 7 bases between the two ends. The germline gives CDR1 SGHTA, CDR2 FQGNSA. Here the CDR3 DNA reads TGTGCCAGCAGACAACTAACAGATACGCAGTATTTT. It translates to CASRQLTDTQYF.

J is TRBJ2-2 and V is TRBV9; no reliable D call. V was clipped by 0 bases and J by 5 bases, with 8 bases between them. The germline V gene has CDR1 SGDLS and CDR2 YYNGEE. The CDR3 extends over 14 amino acids. The CDR3 coding sequence is TGTGCCAGCAGCGTAGGAGTAGTAACCGGGGAGCTGTTTTTT. Translated, it gives CASSVGVVTGELFF.

This chain uses TRBV6-6 with TRBJ2-7; 7 bases are a match to TRBD1. J lost 6 bases, V lost 7 bases, and 12 bases had no gene match. The CDR3 spans 14 residues. The germline gives CDR1 MNHNY, CDR2 SVGAGI (reference sequence). The CDR3 is CASIGDSDFSEQYF. The CDR3 bases are TGTGCCAGCATTGGGGACAGTGACTTCAGCGAGCAGTACTTC.